These 20 T cell receptor beta chains share one sample of origin, sequenced in a study of blood T cell repertoires in COVID-19. TCRdb's copy holds only in-frame clones and misses some; the assay was immunoSEQ multiplex PCR. Among 300,000 to 400,000 clones, about 87% were seen once, and the ten largest hold 3%. The sequencing input was peripheral blood. These receptors came from a human donor in a cohort sampled during active COVID-19.

This rearrangement joins TRBV28 to TRBJ1-2, with 8 bases matching TRBD1. The CDR3 extends over 14 amino acids. The V gene end was trimmed by 6 bases and the J gene end by 8 bases; junction bases not matched to a gene: 11. In germline, CDR1 is MDHEN, CDR2 SYDVKM. The CDR3 region has the DNA TGTGCCAGCAGAAACAGGGGGAAAAGGAAAGGCTACACCTTC. It yields the protein CASRNRGKRKGYTF.

The V call is TRBV9, the J call TRBJ2-1; 9 bases map to TRBD2. CDR1 SGDLS and CDR2 YYNGEE come from the germline V gene. The CDR3 runs to 20 residues. Unmatched junction bases numbered 21, after V lost 4 bases and J lost 4 bases. The CDR3 bases are TGTGCCAGCAGCAACACGGGCCGGGCCGGGACTAGCCGGCCATACAATGAGCAGTTCTTC. Translating it yields CASSNTGRAGTSRPYNEQFF.

The V gene is TRBV10-2, the J gene TRBJ2-1, with D possibly TRBD1 on 6 matching bases. The CDR3 is 14 residues long. Per the germline V gene, CDR1 is WSHSY and CDR2 is SAAADI. V was shortened by 3 bases and J by 6 bases, with 12 bases between the two germline ends. DNA of the CDR3: TGCGCCAGCAGTGAATCCGGGACAACCAATGAGCAGTTCTTC. Translated: CASSESGTTNEQFF.

The chain recombines TRBV5-6 with TRBJ2-7, with D maybe TRBD2 (6 bases). Trimming cost V 0 bases and J 2 bases, with 12 bases left between them. The V gene's germline CDR1 is SGHDT and CDR2 YYEEEE. The CDR3 runs 15 residues. CDR3 DNA sequence: TGTGCCAGCAGCTTGGTGCGGGGACGGACCTACGAGCAGTACTTC. This sequence encodes CASSLVRGRTYEQYF.

J is TRBJ2-3 and V is TRBV5-4; no clear D gene. The V and J ends lost 2 bases and 0 bases respectively, with 4 bases between them. This CDR3 has 13 residues. The germline V gene has CDR1 SGHNT and CDR2 YYREEE (reference sequence). The CDR3 nucleotides read TGTGCCAGCAGCTTAGCTAGCACAGATACGCAGTATTTT. Amino acid sequence: CASSLASTDTQYF. The full variable domain, rest sourced from reference TRBV5-4 and TRBJ2-3, is ETGVTQSPTHLIKTRGQQVTLRCSSQSGHNTVSWYQQALGQGPQFIFQYYREEENGRGNFPPRFSGLQFPNYSSELNVNALELDDSALYLCASSLASTDTQYFGPGTRLTVL.

The rearrangement links TRBV3-1 (or the pseudogene TRBV3-2) to TRBJ2-5; D not certain. The CDR3 loop spans 12 amino acids. Trimming removed 4 bases from V and 5 bases from J, with 8 bases in between. Germline CDR1 is LGHDT and CDR2 is YNNKEL (reference sequence). The DNA for the CDR3 is TGTGCCAGCAGCCCCCGACTGGAGACCCAGTACTTC. The encoded protein is CASSPRLETQYF.

The chain carries TRBV2 and TRBJ2-7; the match to TRBD1 covers 7 bases. The germline V gene has CDR1 SNHLY and CDR2 FYNNEI. Germline trimming cut 5 bases from V and 2 bases from J; bases unmatched to any gene: 9. This CDR3 spans 15 amino acids. The CDR3 DNA reads TGTGCCAGCAGTCGACAGGGTGAAATACCCTACGAGCAGTACTTC. Encoded protein: CASSRQGEIPYEQYF.

On this clone: Other DNA sequences from this sample encode an identical CDR3 as well. The chain employs TRBV11-2 and TRBJ2-1, with 8 nucleotides matching TRBD2. The CDR3 has 14 residues. Germline CDR1 and CDR2: SGHAT and FQNNGV. The trim removed 0 bases at V and 5 bases at J, leaving 0 bases unmatched. CDR3 nucleotides: TGTGCCAGCAGCTTAGACGGGGGGGACAATGAGCAGTTCTTC. This encodes CASSLDGGDNEQFF.

J is TRBJ2-1 and V is TRBV12-5; D unresolved. The V end lost 1 base, the J end lost 6 bases, and 16 bases lay between the germline ends. There are 16 residues in the CDR3. The germline gives CDR1 LGHNT, CDR2 FRNRAP. CDR3 residues: CASGLGPPVSFNEQFF. The DNA of the CDR3 is TGTGCTAGTGGTTTGGGCCCCCCCGTTAGTTTCAATGAGCAGTTCTTC.

The chain combines TRBV29-1 with TRBJ2-7; D perhaps matches TRBD1 (5 bases). V was clipped by 0 bases and J by 1 base, with 7 bases between them. The CDR3 runs to 13 residues. Looked up from germline, CDR1 is SQVTM and CDR2 is ANQGSEA. The CDR3 loop is CSVEESGSYEQYF. The CDR3 bases are TGCAGCGTTGAAGAATCAGGGTCCTACGAGCAGTACTTC.

The V and J genes are TRBV11-3 and TRBJ2-7, with a weak D call TRBD2 (6 bases). CDR3 size: 14 residues. CDR1 is SGHNT and CDR2 is YENEEA in the germline V gene. Trimming took 5 bases from V and 4 from J, leaving 15 bases between them. CDR3 nucleotide sequence: TGTGCCAGCAGCCCCGCGGGGAATTTTTACGAGCAGTACTTC. It encodes CASSPAGNFYEQYF.

V usage is TRBV2 and J usage is TRBJ2-7; 8 bases line up with TRBD2. Per the germline V gene, CDR1 is SNHLY and CDR2 is FYNNEI. Trimming cost V 11 bases and J 0 bases; bases outside gene matches: 18. The CDR3 is 17 residues long. The CDR3 spells CAGSLGGRPIFSYEQYF. The CDR3 nucleotides read TGTGCCGGCTCTTTGGGCGGGAGGCCCATTTTCTCCTACGAGCAGTACTTC.

The gene calls are TRBV5-7 and TRBJ1-5, with D perhaps TRBD1 (5 bases). TRBV5-7 is an open reading frame, and its role is uncertain. The CDR3 runs 17 residues. Trimming pared 0 bases from V and 0 bases from J, leaving 13 bases between. The CDR3 sequence: CASSLGQSEYSNQPQHF. The CDR3 coding sequence is TGTGCCAGCAGCTTGGGACAGTCAGAATATAGCAATCAGCCCCAGCATTTT.

The chain carries TRBV7-8 and TRBJ2-5; D may be TRBD2 (6 bases). Germline loops: CDR1 SGHVS, CDR2 FQNEAQ. V was clipped by 2 bases and J by 4 bases, with 17 bases between them. There are 16 residues in the CDR3. The CDR3 DNA reads as TGTGCCAGCAGCTTAACCCGGGAGATACCTCGAGAGACCCAGTACTTC. This encodes CASSLTREIPRETQYF.

At least ten counts were recorded for this clone. The rearrangement joins TRBV19 to TRBJ1-5; 9 nucleotides agree with TRBD1. The CDR3 spans 16 residues. The trim removed 5 bases at V and 1 base at J, leaving 6 bases unmatched. Germline V gene sequence: CDR1 LNHDA, CDR2 SQIVND (reference sequence). As DNA, the CDR3 is TGTGCCAGTAGTCTCTGGACAGGGGACAGCAATCAGCCCCAGCATTTT. Its translation is CASSLWTGDSNQPQHF.

The chain carries TRBV10-3 and TRBJ2-1; 9 bases are a match to TRBD2. With V trimmed by 3 bases and J by 7 bases, 7 bases remained unmatched. The length of the CDR3 is 15 residues. Germline CDR1 and CDR2: ENHRY and SYGVKD. CDR3 sequence reads: CAISEKESGGNEQFF. The CDR3 region has the DNA TGTGCCATCAGTGAAAAGGAAAGCGGGGGGAATGAGCAGTTCTTC.

V gene TRBV7-3 combines with J gene TRBJ2-3; D unclear. CDR1 and CDR2 from the germline V gene are SGHTA and FQGTGA. The CDR3 is made up of 15 amino acids. The V gene lost 4 bases and the J gene lost 0 bases, with 11 bases spanning the gap. CDR3 loop: CASSSVGSSTDTQYF. The CDR3 nucleotides are TGTGCCAGCAGCTCTGTCGGGTCTAGCACAGATACGCAGTATTTT.

The V call is TRBV5-1, the J call TRBJ2-3, with a weak D call TRBD1 (5 bases). Per germline, CDR1 SGHRS and CDR2 YFSETQ. The CDR3 sequence is 22 residues long. With 0 bases removed from V and 0 bases from J, the gap between germline ends came to 29 bases. CDR3 residues: CASSLEPQGSSDSAFSTDTQYF. The CDR3 DNA reads TGCGCCAGCAGCTTGGAACCGCAGGGTTCCAGTGATTCGGCTTTTAGCACAGATACGCAGTATTTT.

The chain recombines TRBV19 with TRBJ2-2; possibly TRBD2 for D (7 bases). This CDR3 spans 13 amino acids. Germline V CDR1 and CDR2: LNHDA, SQIVND (reference sequence). Trimming took off 3 bases at V and 9 bases at J, with 11 bases between the two ends. The CDR3 DNA follows: TGTGCCAGTAGTATGGTCGGGGGGCGGGAGCTGTTTTTT. Translation gives CASSMVGGRELFF.

This clone has only one observation. The junction does not match germline at one end; this may be a read error. The rearrangement joins TRBV18 to TRBJ2-1; 8 bases fit TRBD1. CDR3 length: 11 residues. The germline CDR1 and CDR2 sequences are KGHSH and LQKENI. The CDR3 is CASSRGDRKIF. As DNA, the CDR3 is TGTGCCAGCTCACGGGGGGACAGGAAGATCTTC.